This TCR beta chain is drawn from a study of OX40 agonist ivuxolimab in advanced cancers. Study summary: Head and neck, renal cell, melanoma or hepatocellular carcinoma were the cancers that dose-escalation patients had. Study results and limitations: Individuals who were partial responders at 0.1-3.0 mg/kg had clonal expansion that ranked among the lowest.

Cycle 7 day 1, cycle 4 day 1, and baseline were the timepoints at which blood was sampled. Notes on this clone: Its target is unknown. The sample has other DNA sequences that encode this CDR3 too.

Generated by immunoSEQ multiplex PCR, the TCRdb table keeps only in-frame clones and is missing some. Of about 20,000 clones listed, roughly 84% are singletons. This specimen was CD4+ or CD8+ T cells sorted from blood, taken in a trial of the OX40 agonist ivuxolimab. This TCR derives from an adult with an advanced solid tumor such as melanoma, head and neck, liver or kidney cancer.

CDR3 region: CASSFGPVSYGYTF. The CDR3, as DNA: TGTGCCAGCAGCTTCGGCCCAGTTAGCTATGGCTACACCTTC. The chain recombines TRBV6-1 with TRBJ1-2; D is unclear. This CDR3 comprises 14 residues. Germline CDR1 reads MNHNS; CDR2 reads SASEGT. V lost 6 bases to trimming and J lost 4 bases, with 15 bases between them.